The entry below gives a single T cell receptor beta chain sequence along with its context. Its antigen is undetermined. The entry originates in a study of OX40 agonist ivuxolimab in advanced cancers. Measured with immunoSEQ multiplex PCR; TCRdb has only the in-frame clones, and not every one. This table holds about 38,000 clones, around 93% found once. Findings and limits, study-wide: At doses 0.1 to 3.0 mg/kg, CD4+ and CD8+ clones expanded.

The sample was CD4+ or CD8+ T cells sorted from blood, taken in a trial of the OX40 agonist ivuxolimab. This receptor was taken from an adult with an advanced solid tumor such as melanoma, head and neck, liver or kidney cancer.

The CDR3 bases are TGTGCCAGCAGTCTTCCGCTCGACAGGGCGCAAGGCTACACCTTC. This encodes CASSLPLDRAQGYTF. The rearrangement uses TRBV2 and TRBJ1-2; 7 nucleotides align to TRBD1. Looked up from germline, CDR1 is SNHLY and CDR2 is FYNNEI. The CDR3 spans 15 residues. The V segment lost 5 bases and the J segment 8 bases; nucleotides outside the gene matches: 14.